Each of the 16 T cell receptor beta chains below was sequenced from the same sample in a study of blood T cell repertoires in COVID-19. The table came from immunoSEQ multiplex PCR; TCRdb's copy has only in-frame clones and leaves some out. The sample holds about 350,000 clones, about nine tenths seen once. Sequencing was done on a sample of peripheral blood. These receptors came from a woman between 65 and 79 years old with COVID-19, enrolled during active disease.

The chain combines TRBV18 with TRBJ2-1; 9 bases fit TRBD2. CDR1 and CDR2 from the germline V gene are KGHSH and LQKENI. Trimming took 5 bases from V and 0 from J; bases not matched to a gene: 2. This CDR3 is built from 15 residues. The CDR3 region has the DNA TGTGCCAGCTCAAGCGGGGGGAGCTCCTACAATGAGCAGTTCTTC. Encoded protein: CASSSGGSSYNEQFF.

The V call is TRBV18, the J call TRBJ1-2; 10 bases match TRBD1. Germline values: CDR1 KGHSH, CDR2 LQKENI. The trim removed 4 bases at V and 7 bases at J, leaving 6 bases unmatched. The CDR3 consists of 14 residues. The CDR3 DNA reads as TGTGCCAGCTCACTCGGGACAGGGGAAAGTGGCTACACCTTC. Residues: CASSLGTGESGYTF.

This sequence joins TRBV9 and TRBJ2-2; D perhaps matches TRBD2 (5 bases). The V and J ends lost 0 bases and 4 bases respectively, with 10 bases between them. Germline loops: CDR1 SGDLS, CDR2 YYNGEE. The CDR3 is made up of 15 amino acids. The CDR3 nucleotides are TGTGCCAGCAGCGTAGCGAGGGCACCCACCGGGGAGCTGTTTTTT. It is translated as CASSVARAPTGELFF. The full variable domain, completed using reference TRBV9 and TRBJ2-2, is DSGVTQTPKHLITATGQRVTLRCSPRSGDLSVYWYQQSLDQGLQFLIQYYNGEERAKGNILERFSAQQFPDLHSELNLSSLELGDSALYFCASSVARAPTGELFFGEGSRLTVL.

This chain uses TRBV7-2 with TRBJ2-7; D not resolved. CDR1 and CDR2 from the germline V gene are SGHTA and FQGNSA. The CDR3 contains 12 residues. Trimming shortened V by 5 bases and J by 3 bases, and 8 bases separated the two germline ends. The CDR3 is CASSQRSYEQYF. The DNA of the CDR3 is TGTGCCAGCAGCCAGCGAAGCTACGAGCAGTACTTC.

The chain joins TRBV7-2 to TRBJ2-7, with a weak D call TRBD1 (6 bases). V gave up 3 bases and J gave up 4 bases, with 13 bases separating them. The CDR3 loop spans 14 amino acids. Germline V CDR1 and CDR2: SGHTA, FQGNSA. CDR3 region: CASSLGTPVYEQYF. The CDR3 DNA is TGTGCCAGCAGCTTGGGGACACCCGTTTACGAGCAGTACTTC.

The V call is TRBV6-6, the J call TRBJ1-1; D possibly corresponds to TRBD1 (5 bases). The CDR3 extends over 15 amino acids. Germline CDR1 reads MNHNY; CDR2 reads SVGAGI (reference sequence). V was trimmed by 4 bases and J by 1 base, leaving 13 bases between them. The CDR3 here is CASSWEGPQNTEAFF. The CDR3 nucleotides are TGTGCCAGCAGTTGGGAGGGGCCGCAGAACACTGAAGCTTTCTTT.

This chain joins TRBV2 and TRBJ2-7; the D is unclear. The CDR3 has 13 residues. The V gene's germline CDR1 is SNHLY and CDR2 FYNNEI. The V end lost 4 bases, the J end lost 0 bases, and 7 bases lay between the germline ends. In nucleotides, the CDR3 is TGTGCCAGCAGTGCAGGTTACTCCTACGAGCAGTACTTC. Encoded protein: CASSAGYSYEQYF.

The chain uses TRBV24-1 and TRBJ2-3; D gene unclear. Germline-derived CDR1 and CDR2 are KGHDR and SFDVKD. The V gene lost 6 bases and the J gene lost 4 bases, with 16 bases spanning the gap. The CDR3 totals 15 residues. CDR3 amino acids: CATSQQGLTADTQYF. CDR3 nucleotide sequence: TGTGCCACCAGTCAGCAAGGCTTAACAGCAGATACGCAGTATTTT.

The gene calls are TRBV10-3 and TRBJ1-3; D unresolved. The CDR3 spans 11 residues. V lost 10 bases to trimming and J lost 2 bases, with 6 bases between them. Germline CDR1 reads ENHRY; CDR2 reads SYGVKD. The CDR3 sequence is CATRAGNTIYF. The CDR3 DNA sequence: TGTGCCACGAGGGCTGGAAACACCATATATTTT.

The V and J genes are TRBV9 and TRBJ2-1; 12 nucleotides match TRBD2. V shed 3 bases and J 6 bases; nucleotides not matched to a gene: 4. The V gene's germline CDR1 is SGDLS and CDR2 YYNGEE. The CDR3 has 15 residues. CDR3 in amino acids: CASSAGLAGTNEQFF. CDR3 in DNA: TGTGCCAGCAGCGCCGGACTAGCGGGGACCAATGAGCAGTTCTTC. Variable domain in full (rest from reference TRBV9 and TRBJ2-1): DSGVTQTPKHLITATGQRVTLRCSPRSGDLSVYWYQQSLDQGLQFLIQYYNGEERAKGNILERFSAQQFPDLHSELNLSSLELGDSALYFCASSAGLAGTNEQFFGPGTRLTVL.

The chain employs TRBV11-2 and TRBJ1-5, with D unresolved. In germline, CDR1 is SGHAT, CDR2 FQNNGV. V was shortened by 1 base and J by 3 bases, with 10 bases between the two germline ends. The CDR3 runs 15 residues. As DNA, the CDR3 is TGTGCCAGCAGCTTAGCCGCGCGGGACAATCAGCCCCAGCATTTT. Amino acids: CASSLAARDNQPQHF. Combining the CDR3 with reference TRBV11-2 and TRBJ1-5 gives the whole variable domain EAGVAQSPRYKIIEKRQSVAFWCNPISGHATLYWYQQILGQGPKLLIQFQNNGVVDDSQLPKDRFSAERLKGVDSTLKIQPAKLEDSAVYLCASSLAARDNQPQHFGDGTRLSIL.

The V call is TRBV5-1, the J call TRBJ1-1; 10 bases align to TRBD1. Germline CDR1 reads SGHRS; CDR2 reads YFSETQ. V gave up 4 bases and J gave up 5 bases; unmatched junction bases: 8. The CDR3 contains 15 residues. In nucleotides, the CDR3 is TGCGCCAGCAGCCCTGGACAGGGGGGCAAAACTGAAGCTTTCTTT. Translated: CASSPGQGGKTEAFF.

CDR3 coding DNA: TGTGCCAGCAACCCTAGTTTGGCACCGAATCAGCCCCAGCATTTT. It translates to CASNPSLAPNQPQHF. The rearrangement uses TRBV28 and TRBJ1-5; D not resolved. V dropped 7 bases and J dropped 4 bases, with 17 bases sitting between them. Germline V gene lookup returns CDR1 MDHEN and CDR2 SYDVKM. This CDR3 spans 15 amino acids. The variable domain in full, with the rest retrieved from reference TRBV28 and TRBJ1-5, is DVKVTQSSRYLVKRTGEKVFLECVQDMDHENMFWYRQDPGLGLRLIYFSYDVKMKEKGDIPEGYSVSREKKERFSLILESASTNQTSMYLCASNPSLAPNQPQHFGDGTRLSIL.

The J gene is TRBJ2-7, the V gene TRBV27, with TRBD1 matching over 9 bases. Germline CDR1 reads MNHEY; CDR2 reads SMNVEV (reference sequence). After removal of 3 bases from V and 2 bases from J, the junction contained 14 bases not matched to a gene. The CDR3 consists of 18 residues. CDR3 nucleotides: TGTGCCAGCAGTTTCCTCCCCCGGGACAGGGATCGTCCCTACGAGCAGTACTTC. It encodes CASSFLPRDRDRPYEQYF.

J is TRBJ1-1 and V is TRBV10-1, with a weak D call TRBD1 (5 bases). With 7 bases removed from V and 5 bases from J, the gap between germline ends came to 14 bases. The CDR3 is 13 residues long. Germline CDR1 is WNHNN and CDR2 is SYGVQD (reference sequence). This chain's CDR3 is CASNLSGGTEAFF. CDR3 sequence (DNA): TGCGCCAGCAACCTATCGGGGGGGACTGAAGCTTTCTTT.

This clone was detected a few times. The genes are TRBV27 and TRBJ1-5, with D uncertain. V was shortened by 6 bases and J by 6 bases, with 3 bases between the two germline ends. The germline V gene has CDR1 MNHEY and CDR2 SMNVEV (reference sequence). The length of the CDR3 is 10 residues. DNA of the CDR3: TGTGCCAGCAGGAGTCAGCCCCAGCATTTT. Amino acids: CASRSQPQHF.